This T cell receptor beta chain was profiled in a study of shared clonotypes between healthy human individuals. Study-level points and caveats: Generation probabilities of non-shared clonotypes were lower (relative to those shared by all four donors). At large depth, rarefaction still showed sorted-subset sequencing to be incomplete. Estimated richness values were generally larger in naive subsets than in memory subsets.

Every subset's genomic DNA went evenly onto several immunoSEQ plates. Assay used: immunoSEQ multiplex PCR; TCRdb lists only in-frame clones, some missing. The sample includes around 690,000 clones, around 91% seen only once; the top ten take 34%. With regard to this clone: Its target is not known.

The CDR3 extends over 15 amino acids. Germline trimming cut 5 bases from V and 4 bases from J; bases unmatched to any gene: 7. Germline lookup yields CDR1 MNHNS and CDR2 SASEGT. Specimen: memory CD8+ T cells from PBMCs. The subset: CD45RO+ cells pooled with CCR7-negative TemRA cells. The chain is built from TRBV6-1 and TRBJ1-5, with 8 bases fitting TRBD1. The sequence was obtained from a man aged 18-30 years in good health. Some clones in this sample may be carry-over from other donors' samples. CDR3 in DNA: TGTGCCAGCAGTTTTGACAGGGGCCCTAATCAGCCCCAGCATTTT. Translation gives CASSFDRGPNQPQHF.